These 20 T cell receptor beta chains originate from one sample sequenced in a study of regulatory T cells in long-lasting Graves disease. Construction of the TCR beta libraries employed iRepertoire HTBI primers in conjunction with Arm-PCR of CDR3 regions. TCRdb re-called the multiplex PCR reads through MiXCR, storing one row per CDR3 protein. The table records roughly 400,000 distinct CDR3 sequences, around 20% of them present only once. Described time point: persistent/refractory GD, antithyroid drugs over 5 years with positive TRAb. Scientists built the TCR library using RNA that was extracted from PBMCs. The sample consisted of peripheral blood mononuclear cells (PBMCs), taken when the disease was refractory, from a patient treated with antithyroid drugs. The receptors here all came from a female donor with Graves disease.

The rearrangement links TRBV27 to TRBJ2-7; D is unclear. Germline V gene lookup returns CDR1 MNHEY and CDR2 SMNVEV (reference sequence). Between the trimmed V and J ends, which lost 6 bases and 11 bases, there was a span of 11 bases. This CDR3 comprises 10 residues. The CDR3 DNA sequence: TGTGCCAGCAGGGGCGCTCAGGAGTACTTC. Its translation is CASRGAQEYF.

This clonotype was counted at least ten times. This rearrangement joins TRBV12-3 or TRBV12-4 to TRBJ2-7; TRBD1 aligns across 7 bases. The CDR3 is made up of 12 amino acids. V gave up 5 bases and J gave up 12 bases; unmatched junction bases: 10. CDR3 loop: CASSGTARKPYF. CDR3 DNA sequence: TGTGCCAGCAGTGGGACAGCGAGGAAGCCGTACTTC.

This clonotype was seen only a few times. V is TRBV11-2 and J is TRBJ2-7; D possibly uses TRBD1 or TRBD2 (5 bases each). The CDR3 runs to 16 residues. V was trimmed by 5 bases and J by 2 bases, leaving 19 bases between them. In germline, CDR1 is SGHAT, CDR2 FQNNGV. In nucleotides, the CDR3 is TGTGCCAGCAGCCCCCCCGACGGGGCCCCAACCTACGAGCAGTACTTC. Its translation is CASSPPDGAPTYEQYF.

The V gene is TRBV5-8, the J gene TRBJ1-5, with unresolved D. The germline V gene has CDR1 SGHTS and CDR2 YDEGEE. The length of the CDR3 is 13 residues. The V gene lost 4 bases and the J gene lost 3 bases, with 8 bases spanning the gap. The CDR3 nucleotides are TGTGCCAGCAGCGTCACAGTCAATCAGCCCCAGCATTTT. Translated, it gives CASSVTVNQPQHF.

In this sample, this clonotype turned up many times. The V call is TRBV10-3, the J call TRBJ2-5; D tentatively reads TRBD1 or TRBD2 (6 bases each). V gave up 6 bases and J gave up 4 bases, with 12 bases separating them. The CDR3 is 13 residues long. Germline CDR1 ENHRY, CDR2 SYGVKD. Here the CDR3 DNA reads TGTGCCATCAGGCCGGAGGGGGTAGAGACCCAGTACTTC. Protein product: CAIRPEGVETQYF.

This clonotype was counted ten times or more. The chain employs TRBV28 and TRBJ2-7, with a tentative D call TRBD1 (6 bases). Trimming removed 5 bases at V and 5 bases at J, with 13 bases between. CDR1 and CDR2 from the germline V gene are MDHEN and SYDVKM. The CDR3 covers 13 residues. DNA of the CDR3: TGTGCCAGCAGTCCGGGACATAGTAACGAGCAGTACTTC. Translated: CASSPGHSNEQYF.

A few counts support this clonotype. The rearrangement joins TRBV10-1 to TRBJ1-5, with D tentatively TRBD1 (5 bases). In germline, CDR1 is WNHNN, CDR2 SYGVQD (reference sequence). The V gene lost 10 bases and the J gene lost 0 bases, with 10 bases spanning the gap. This CDR3 spans 13 amino acids. The CDR3 loop is CATETGSNQPQHF. CDR3 in DNA: TGCGCCACCGAAACAGGTAGCAATCAGCCCCAGCATTTT.

Many counts were recorded for this clonotype. J is TRBJ2-2 and V is TRBV2; D remains ambiguous. V was cut by 3 bases and J by 2 bases, with 10 bases left in between. Germline-derived CDR1 and CDR2 are SNHLY and FYNNEI. This CDR3 is built from 15 residues. This CDR3 reads CASSEGYYNTGELFF. The CDR3 nucleotides are TGTGCCAGCAGTGAGGGGTACTATAACACCGGGGAGCTGTTTTTT.

This clonotype was observed at least ten times. The chain uses TRBV10-3 and TRBJ1-1; D is unresolved. Trimming shortened V by 5 bases and J by 0 bases, and 13 bases separated the two germline ends. Germline CDR1 reads ENHRY; CDR2 reads SYGVKD. The CDR3 contains 15 residues. CDR3: CAISNLVGLNTEAFF. As DNA, the CDR3 is TGTGCCATCAGTAACCTTGTGGGCCTGAACACTGAAGCTTTCTTT.

This clonotype showed up many times. The J gene is TRBJ2-5, the V gene TRBV7-8; no firm D call. With 1 base removed from V and 2 bases from J, the gap between germline ends came to 11 bases. CDR3 length equals 15 residues. Per germline, CDR1 SGHVS and CDR2 FQNEAQ. The CDR3 reads CASSLVRAGQETQYF. The CDR3 region has the DNA TGTGCCAGCAGCTTAGTACGGGCAGGTCAAGAGACCCAGTACTTC.

In its sample, this clonotype was seen many times. V usage is TRBV12-3 or TRBV12-4 and J usage is TRBJ1-1; 8 bases are a match to TRBD1. V lost 2 bases, J lost 7 bases, and 9 bases stayed unmatched. There are 15 residues in the CDR3. The CDR3 nucleotides read TGTGCCAGCAGTTTAAGGGGGACAGGCCGAAATGAAGCTTTCTTT. Encoded protein: CASSLRGTGRNEAFF.

This clonotype was seen ten or more times. This chain links TRBV10-2 with TRBJ2-7, with unresolved D. The CDR3 sequence is 11 residues long. Trimming stripped 6 bases from V and 0 bases from J, with 3 bases between. Germline lookup yields CDR1 WSHSY and CDR2 SAAADI. CDR3 coding DNA: TGCGCCAGCAGGGACTCCTACGAGCAGTACTTC. It is translated as CASRDSYEQYF.

J is TRBJ1-1 and V is TRBV7-2; no clear D gene. Trimming stripped 5 bases from V and 3 bases from J, with 13 bases between. The length of the CDR3 is 14 residues. Germline loops: CDR1 SGHTA, CDR2 FQGNSA. The CDR3 region has the DNA TGTGCCAGCAGCCGCCAGACATACGACACTGAAGCTTTCTTT. Encoded protein: CASSRQTYDTEAFF.

The chain is built from TRBV30 and TRBJ2-7, with D tentatively TRBD2 (6 bases). Per the germline V gene, CDR1 is GTSNPN and CDR2 is SVGIG (reference sequence). V lost 5 bases, J lost 1 base, and 12 bases lay in between. The CDR3 covers 13 residues. Here the CDR3 DNA reads TGTGCCTGGTCTGGGGGAGGATCCTACGAGCAGTACTTC. Protein product: CAWSGGGSYEQYF.

This clonotype was counted ten times or more. The chain employs TRBV28 and TRBJ1-2; D not certain. Germline V gene sequence: CDR1 MDHEN, CDR2 SYDVKM. Trimming left V 1 base short and J 7 bases short, with 10 bases between. This CDR3 has 13 amino acids. CDR3 nucleotide sequence: TGTGCCAGCAGTTTATATGGGGTGACTGGCTACACCTTC. The encoded protein is CASSLYGVTGYTF.

Comment on this clonotype: The junction departs from the called germline gene at one end, perhaps through a read error. The J gene is TRBJ1-3, the V gene TRBV20-1, with 8 bases that match TRBD1. The CDR3 is made up of 13 amino acids. CDR1 is DFQATT, CDR2 SNEGSKA, per germline (reference sequence). The CDR3 sequence is CSAFDRGGNTMYF. CDR3 DNA: TGCAGTGCCTTCGACAGGGGAGGAAACACCATGTATTTT.

V and J are TRBV4-2 and TRBJ2-7; D is unclear. From germline, CDR1 is LGHNA and CDR2 YNFKEQ. The CDR3 spans 15 residues. V lost 0 bases to trimming and J lost 4 bases, with 13 bases between them. For the CDR3, the DNA is TGTGCCAGCAGCCAAGATTACGGAGAAATTTACGAGCAGTACTTC. This encodes CASSQDYGEIYEQYF.

This clonotype has ten or more counts. V gene TRBV12-3 or TRBV12-4 combines with J gene TRBJ1-5; D might be TRBD1 (6 bases). The V end was cut by 8 bases, the J end by 3 bases, with 20 bases between. The CDR3 runs to 16 residues. CDR3 nucleotide sequence: TGTGCCAGCCGAGAGGGAGGGGGTGAGTTCAATCAGCCCCAGCATTTT. Translating gives CASREGGGEFNQPQHF.

In its sample, this clonotype was seen many times. The chain is built from TRBV6-1 and TRBJ1-5; D remains ambiguous. Per germline, CDR1 MNHNS and CDR2 SASEGT. The V end lost 6 bases, the J end lost 5 bases, and 14 bases lay between the germline ends. The CDR3 spans 14 residues. The CDR3 DNA reads TGTGCCAGCAGCGTTAAGGTTAGGGATCAGCCCCAGCATTTT. As protein: CASSVKVRDQPQHF.

This chain links TRBV20-1 with TRBJ2-2; 8 bases line up with TRBD2. This CDR3 comprises 15 residues. Germline values: CDR1 DFQATT, CDR2 SNEGSKA (reference sequence). The V segment lost 3 bases and the J segment 6 bases; nucleotides outside the gene matches: 9. This CDR3 reads CSASGRGLGPGELFF. Here the CDR3 DNA reads TGCAGTGCTAGCGGGAGGGGTTTAGGGCCCGGGGAGCTGTTTTTT.